Below, 18 T cell receptor beta chains from the same sample are listed, as sequenced in a study of identical twins. TCRdb ran MiXCR on the 5' RACE reads and lists one entry per CDR3 protein. This table holds about 720,000 distinct CDR3 sequences, roughly 8% found once. These data were also filed under a second study, of yellow fever vaccine responses in identical twins.

The specimen was PBMCs. These receptors were collected from a woman aged 18-29 years in good health.

Only a few counts were recorded for this clonotype. The V and J genes are TRBV15 and TRBJ1-1; D gene unclear. Trimming stripped 0 bases from V and 0 bases from J, with 8 bases between. Per the germline V gene, CDR1 is LNHNV and CDR2 is YYDKDF (reference sequence). The CDR3 consists of 15 residues. Here the CDR3 reads CATSRELIMNTEAFF. DNA for the CDR3: TGTGCCACCAGCAGAGAGCTTATTATGAACACTGAAGCTTTCTTT.

This clonotype was seen many times. V gene TRBV6-5 combines with J gene TRBJ2-3; 7 nucleotides match TRBD2. V was pared by 0 bases and J by 3 bases, with 12 bases of the junction left unmatched. The length of the CDR3 is 18 residues. CDR1 MNHEY and CDR2 SVGAGI come from the germline V gene. The CDR3 loop is CASSYSVNPGGGTDTQYF. CDR3 nucleotide sequence: TGTGCCAGCAGTTACTCGGTTAACCCGGGGGGAGGAACAGATACGCAGTATTTT.

This clonotype was seen many times. The rearrangement joins TRBV3-1 to TRBJ2-7; perhaps TRBD1 as D (6 bases). The germline CDR1 and CDR2 sequences are LGHDT and YNNKEL (reference sequence). The CDR3 totals 18 residues. V was pared by 4 bases and J by 4 bases, with 26 bases between. CDR3 in DNA: TGTGCCAGCAGCCCAACCAAGACAAGACTGGACAGAGGATACGAGCAGTACTTC. Encoded protein: CASSPTKTRLDRGYEQYF.

This clonotype was seen at least ten times. V and J are TRBV6-7 and TRBJ1-1; 7 nucleotides line up with TRBD1. TRBV6-7 is sorted into the ORF group, with uncertain function. Germline trimming cut 4 bases from V and 3 bases from J; bases unmatched to any gene: 8. The CDR3 sequence is 15 residues long. CDR3 loop: CASSWGGTVDTEAFF. CDR3 nucleotide sequence: TGTGCCAGCAGTTGGGGAGGGACAGTGGACACTGAAGCTTTCTTT.

This rearrangement joins TRBV10-3 to TRBJ1-2; TRBD1 might be the D (5 bases). Looked up from germline, CDR1 is ENHRY and CDR2 is SYGVKD. Trimming left V 3 bases short and J 2 bases short, with 22 bases between. This CDR3 comprises 18 residues. CDR3 sequence: CAISDGPTRGVINYGYTF. CDR3 DNA: TGTGCCATCAGTGACGGCCCAACCCGGGGGGTGATCAACTATGGCTACACCTTC.

This chain uses TRBV14 with TRBJ1-1, with D unresolved. V was trimmed by 0 bases and J by 9 bases, leaving 11 bases between them. Germline values: CDR1 SGHDN, CDR2 FVKESK. This CDR3 has 13 residues. CDR3 in amino acids: CASSQDLGVKAFF. CDR3 sequence (DNA): TGTGCCAGCAGCCAAGATCTCGGGGTTAAAGCTTTCTTT.

This clonotype was found a few times. The chain employs TRBV6-6 and TRBJ1-2, with TRBD1 as a possible D gene (6 bases). CDR3 length equals 13 residues. Looked up from germline, CDR1 is MNHNY and CDR2 is SVGAGI (reference sequence). V lost 7 bases and J lost 6, with 15 bases in between. The CDR3 loop is CASTLQGQNGYTF. The CDR3 DNA reads TGTGCCAGCACCCTACAGGGCCAAAATGGCTACACCTTC.

The chain couples TRBV6-2 or TRBV6-3 to TRBJ2-2; 14 bases are a match to TRBD2. V lost 4 bases and J lost 3; bases outside the gene matches: 4. This CDR3 is built from 17 residues. Germline lookup yields CDR1 MNHEY and CDR2 SVGEGT. CDR3 in amino acids: CASSFPTSGRDTGELFF. The CDR3 DNA follows: TGTGCCAGCAGTTTCCCGACTAGCGGGAGGGACACCGGGGAGCTGTTTTTT.

V usage is TRBV10-3 and J usage is TRBJ2-1; TRBD2 agrees at 10 bases. The CDR3 spans 16 residues. V dropped 2 bases and J dropped 1; count of bases not matched to a gene: 2. CDR1 and CDR2 from the germline V gene are ENHRY and SYGVKD. The CDR3 loop reads CAISEGLAVSYNEQFF. The CDR3 bases are TGTGCCATCAGTGAGGGACTAGCGGTATCCTACAATGAGCAGTTCTTC.

In its sample, this clonotype was seen many times. V gene TRBV7-2 combines with J gene TRBJ2-7; no reliable D call. The ends were cut back, 4 bases at V and 3 bases at J, with 10 bases in the middle. The germline V gene encodes CDR1 SGHTA and CDR2 FQGNSA. This CDR3 region has 13 residues. CDR3 amino acids: CASSSDVYYEQYF. The CDR3 DNA reads TGTGCCAGCAGCTCGGACGTATACTACGAGCAGTACTTC.

There are a few counts of this clonotype. This sequence joins TRBV27 and TRBJ2-1; TRBD2 matches at 7 bases. There are 14 residues in the CDR3. The junction had 7 bases not matched to a gene; V was cut back by 4 bases and J by 7 bases. Per the germline V gene, CDR1 is MNHEY and CDR2 is SMNVEV (reference sequence). The CDR3, as DNA: TGTGCCAGCAGTTCCGGGACTACCAGAAATGAGCAGTTCTTC. Translated, it gives CASSSGTTRNEQFF.

V and J are TRBV3-1 and TRBJ2-5, with D possibly matching TRBD1 (6 bases). The CDR3 length is 13 residues. V lost 6 bases and J 5 bases, leaving 13 bases between the germline ends. Germline values: CDR1 LGHDT, CDR2 YNNKEL (reference sequence). The CDR3 DNA is TGTGCCAGCAGGGAACAGGGTCGGGAGACCCAGTACTTC. This codes for CASREQGRETQYF.

The rearrangement uses TRBV27 and TRBJ1-5; D is unclear. This CDR3 contains 16 residues. V lost 0 bases and J 6 bases, leaving 15 bases between the germline ends. Germline V gene sequence: CDR1 MNHEY, CDR2 SMNVEV (reference sequence). CDR3: CASSLSPDGSGQPQHF. The CDR3 DNA reads TGTGCCAGCAGTTTATCTCCGGACGGGTCAGGTCAGCCCCAGCATTTT.

In its sample, this clonotype was seen a few times. The chain joins TRBV21-1 to TRBJ2-7. TRBV21-1 is listed as a pseudogene. CDR3 length equals 13 residues. Here the CDR3 DNA reads TGTGCCAGCAGCCTACCGCGGCCTGGCGAGCAGTACTTC. Its translation: CASSLPRPGEQYF.

This clonotype was detected ten times or more. The genes are TRBV12-3 or TRBV12-4 and TRBJ2-7, with D maybe TRBD1 (6 bases). The CDR3 loop spans 15 amino acids. The V end lost 0 bases, the J end lost 1 base, and 10 bases lay between the germline ends. This CDR3 reads CASSLAADRSYEQYF. CDR3 sequence (DNA): TGTGCCAGCAGTTTAGCGGCCGACAGGTCCTACGAGCAGTACTTC.

The V gene is TRBV7-6, the J gene TRBJ2-5; perhaps TRBD2 as D (5 bases). There are 14 residues in the CDR3. Germline V gives CDR1 SGHVS, CDR2 FNYEAQ. The V and J ends lost 0 bases and 4 bases respectively, with 9 bases between them. In DNA, the CDR3 is TGTGCCAGCAGCTTAGCTGCGGGCCCAGAGACCCAGTACTTC. Translation: CASSLAAGPETQYF.

In this sample, this clonotype turned up a few times. This chain joins TRBV11-2 and TRBJ2-6; tentative D call: TRBD1 (5 bases). Trimming stripped 0 bases from V and 2 bases from J, with 14 bases between. Germline assignment: CDR1 SGHAT and CDR2 FQNNGV. The CDR3 has 18 residues. CDR3 protein: CASSLEGPVSPGANVLTF. The CDR3 DNA follows: TGTGCCAGCAGCTTAGAGGGGCCTGTGAGTCCTGGGGCCAACGTCCTGACTTTC.

This clonotype has a handful of counts. V and J are TRBV20-1 and TRBJ1-6, with D uncertain. Germline values: CDR1 DFQATT, CDR2 SNEGSKA (reference sequence). Trimming removed 2 bases at V and 9 bases at J, with 17 bases between. The CDR3 sequence is 15 residues long. The CDR3 loop is CSARLDPTISSPLHF. CDR3 nucleotides: TGCAGTGCTAGATTGGATCCAACGATAAGTTCACCCCTCCACTTT.